This entry describes one TCR beta chain. This clone occurred once. Its cognate antigen has yet to be identified. Base qualities are not recorded, but no much larger clone differs from it by a single base. The CDR3 regions of human TCRbeta chains were subjected to immunosequencing. Turning to the authors' computational methods: TCRs in the repertoires were compared against a reference library of SARS-CoV-2-specific TCRs that had been generated with the MIRA antigen-specificity platform. Breadth was defined as the fraction of unique TCRs that were SARS-CoV-2-associated, and depth was defined as the fraction of total T cells that were SARS-CoV-2-associated. Using the MIRA data, each spike-specific TCR was mapped to the spike region that the TCR reacts to and placed in a CD4 or CD8 class. Log10-transformed breadth and depth values were compared by one-way ANOVA with Sidak's multiple comparisons tests. TCRdb stores this immuneACCESS table with in-frame sequences only. Part of the clones is absent; in the studies checked, under half of the shortfall reflects unresolved V genes, and no reason is known for the rest. Clone size and V and J calls were adopted from that table, with D and trimming inferred from the DNA. For this sample the table gives over 100,000 clones, of which approximately 91% were detected only once. The biggest ten clones account for more than 1% of the sample.

This sample is part of a study of T cell responses to AZD1222 COVID-19 vaccine (dated by TCRdb to about 2021). With respect to the entire study: TCR sequencing was performed for some 250 trial participants, of whom about 200 were given two doses of AZD1222 and around 25 were given two doses of MenACWY control vaccine. Trial participants were enrolled into age subgroups of 18-55, 56-69 and 70-plus years, which contained around 150, 28 and 57 TCR-sequenced participants, respectively.

The investigation overall reported the following: Conclusions about previously exposed vaccinees are limited because only five to seven AZD1222 recipients were SARS-CoV-2 seropositive at baseline. Participants were mostly white British and included more females than males, and it was suggested by the authors that clonal diversity may have been underestimated. Vaccine-associated CD4 TCRs spanned the whole spike protein, with dominant responses in regions 160-218 and 743-854. After two AZD1222 doses, spike-specific TCR breadth and depth were significantly higher than at day 0 and than in MenACWY recipients. No day 14 peak-response samples were available, so repertoires were characterized only after the peak T cell response. Nearly half of unique spike-specific TCRs reportedly recognized epitopes outside regions mutated in the B.1.351 and B.1.1.7 variants. In the small 56-69-year group, the increase in depth fell short of significance, most likely because of low power.

The CDR3 runs 15 amino acids, cysteine and phenylalanine included. Of all the DNA, just the CDR3 is kept, 45 bases in frame from base 1. From the germline V gene, CDR1 is SGHDN and CDR2 is FVKESK. At the junction V is shortened by 3 bases and J by 4 bases; bases outside the gene matches: 7. Reading the label with the study, this specimen's time point is: about 28 days (+/-7) after the second vaccine dose. Because spike-specific TCR depth and breadth did not differ between the two schedules, AZD1222 recipients who got a second dose at roughly 4 weeks were pooled with those who got a second dose at roughly 12 weeks. The vaccinee samples were drawn from two UK trials, COV001 and COV002, one of which was a single-blind randomized controlled phase 2/3 trial testing AZD1222 (ChAdOx1 nCoV-19) in healthy adults. For TCRbeta chain sequencing, PBMC samples were collected from trial participants at day 0 and at day 28 after the second dose.

The rearranged segments are TRBV14 and TRBJ1-2; the junction holds 8 bases that match TRBD1. The clonotype originates from an adult who received the AZD1222 COVID-19 vaccine. The sequencing here drew on peripheral blood, taken 28 days after the second AZD1222 dose. This receptor carries the CDR3 CASSHTGGLPYGYTF. The DNA is TGTGCCAGCAGCCACACAGGGGGATTACCCTATGGCTACACCTTC.